This passage covers 30 T cell receptor beta chains from one sample sequenced in a study of blood T cell repertoires in COVID-19. TCRdb keeps only in-frame clones here, not all; method: immunoSEQ multiplex PCR. Of over 100,000 clones in the sample, roughly 86% were seen once. The material sequenced was peripheral blood. The receptor set was obtained from a man aged 35 to 55 with acute or convalescent COVID-19.

The V call is TRBV7-2, the J call TRBJ2-5; D is ambiguous. Germline CDR1 and CDR2: SGHTA and FQGNSA. The CDR3 runs 14 residues. Deletions cut 1 base from V and 2 bases from J, with 8 bases between. The chain's CDR3 is CASSLVRSQETQYF. CDR3 bases: TGTGCCAGCAGCTTAGTGAGGTCACAAGAGACCCAGTACTTC.

The CDR3 loop is CASRPETGTGELFF. The CDR3 DNA follows: TGCGCCAGCAGGCCTGAGACAGGCACCGGGGAGCTGTTTTTT. The V gene is TRBV5-1, the J gene TRBJ2-2; a possible D gene is TRBD1 (6 bases). V was pared by 5 bases and J by 4 bases, with 12 bases between. Germline loops: CDR1 SGHRS, CDR2 YFSETQ. This CDR3 spans 14 amino acids.

V usage is TRBV6-5 and J usage is TRBJ2-5; D is perhaps TRBD2 (5 bases). Germline CDR1 and CDR2: MNHEY and SVGAGI. The CDR3 runs 14 residues. V was cut by 0 bases and J by 4 bases, with 9 bases left in between. The CDR3 here is CASSYSEDAETQYF. The CDR3 bases are TGTGCCAGCAGTTACTCGGAGGATGCAGAGACCCAGTACTTC.

The sample holds a few counts of this clone. V usage is TRBV21-1 and J usage is TRBJ1-5; the table's D call, TRBD1, was not checked against the DNA. TRBV21-1 constitutes a pseudogene. The length of the CDR3 is 16 residues. CDR3 nucleotide sequence: TGTGCCAGCAGCCAAATTACAGGGGGCACGGGTCAGCCCCAGCATTTT. As protein: CASSQITGGTGQPQHF.

The chain joins TRBV6-1 to TRBJ1-2; D not resolved. From germline, CDR1 is MNHNS and CDR2 SASEGT. The CDR3 is 15 amino acids. Deletions cut 1 base from V and 0 bases from J, with 9 bases between. The CDR3 nucleotides read TGTGCCAGCAGTGAAGATACACAGCCTAACTATGGCTACACCTTC. Its translation: CASSEDTQPNYGYTF.

This chain joins TRBV7-2 and TRBJ1-4; 7 bases match TRBD1. Germline V gene lookup returns CDR1 SGHTA and CDR2 FQGNSA. This CDR3 comprises 17 residues. Trimming at V came to 5 bases and at J to 8 bases, leaving 17 bases not matched to a gene. Here the CDR3 reads CASSLRTGSLPWEKLFF. CDR3 DNA: TGTGCCAGCAGCCTCCGGACAGGCTCCCTCCCATGGGAAAAACTGTTTTTT.

This clone showed up just once. Other DNA variants within this sample encode the same CDR3. V and J are TRBV30 and TRBJ1-4; D gene uncertain. The V end lost 0 bases, the J end lost 0 bases, and 8 bases lay between the germline ends. This CDR3 contains 15 residues. CDR1 is GTSNPN, CDR2 SVGIG, per germline (reference sequence). CDR3 DNA sequence: TGTGCCTGGAGTGTAGGGAGAGCAACTAATGAAAAACTGTTTTTT. This gives the protein CAWSVGRATNEKLFF.

The chain couples TRBV6-5 to TRBJ2-1; no definite D call. This CDR3 has 15 amino acids. Deletions cut 7 bases from V and 7 bases from J, with 20 bases between. Germline V gene data show CDR1 as MNHEY and CDR2 as SVGAGI. CDR3 sequence reads: CASIAQHQITNEQFF. CDR3 DNA sequence: TGTGCCAGCATAGCCCAACATCAAATAACGAATGAGCAGTTCTTC.

This chain joins TRBV27 and TRBJ1-6, with D unclear. Germline CDR1 is MNHEY and CDR2 is SMNVEV (reference sequence). Between the trimmed V and J ends, which lost 3 bases and 7 bases, there was a span of 13 bases. The CDR3 contains 15 residues. The chain's CDR3 is CASSLILAGNSPLHF. The CDR3 DNA reads TGTGCCAGCAGTTTGATATTGGCGGGGAATTCACCCCTCCACTTT.

This clone has a single count. This chain links TRBV5-6 with TRBJ1-5, with 7 nucleotides matching TRBD1. The length of the CDR3 is 13 residues. Germline CDR1 and CDR2: SGHDT and YYEEEE. Trimming cost V 4 bases and J 5 bases; bases outside gene matches: 3. Written as DNA, the CDR3 is TGTGCCAGCAGCCTCGGACAGGATCAGCCCCAGCATTTT. It specifies CASSLGQDQPQHF.

This sequence joins TRBV19 and TRBJ2-1, with D possibly being TRBD2 (6 bases). V was pared by 7 bases and J by 0 bases, with 13 bases between. The CDR3 sequence is 15 residues long. Germline CDR1 reads LNHDA; CDR2 reads SQIVND (reference sequence). CDR3 DNA: TGTGCCAGTAAGGAGGGATTAAGCTCCTACAATGAGCAGTTCTTC. Encoded protein: CASKEGLSSYNEQFF.

About this clone itself: This may be a read error, as it is one base from a much larger clone. The rearrangement uses TRBV3-1 (or the pseudogene TRBV3-2) and TRBJ2-3, with a possible D match to TRBD2 (6 bases). V lost 5 bases, J lost 1 base, and 16 bases lay in between. CDR3 length: 16 amino acids. Germline loops: CDR1 LGHDT, CDR2 YNNKEL (reference sequence). The CDR3 DNA sequence: TGTGCCAGCAGCGCAATGATGGGGGGACGCACAGATACGCAGTATTTT. Its translation: CASSAMMGGRTDTQYF.

The rearrangement links TRBV15 to TRBJ2-4; 9 nucleotides match TRBD1. The germline V gene encodes CDR1 LNHNV and CDR2 YYDKDF (reference sequence). CDR3 length equals 18 residues. Germline trimming cut 5 bases from V and 1 base from J; bases unmatched to any gene: 12. CDR3 loop: CATSGPPGQGWAKNIQYF. The CDR3 DNA sequence: TGTGCCACCAGCGGACCTCCGGGACAGGGTTGGGCCAAAAACATTCAGTACTTC.

This clone was counted a single time. This chain uses TRBV5-1 with TRBJ1-1; 9 nucleotides match TRBD1. Germline V CDR1 and CDR2: SGHRS, YFSETQ. The CDR3 extends over 16 amino acids. The V gene end was trimmed by 4 bases and the J gene end by 3 bases; junction bases not matched to a gene: 10. CDR3 sequence (DNA): TGCGCCAGCAGCCCGCGGACAGGGGCCGGAGACACTGAAGCTTTCTTT. Translation gives CASSPRTGAGDTEAFF.

This chain uses TRBV6-6 with TRBJ2-5, with a possible D match to TRBD1 (5 bases). This CDR3 spans 15 amino acids. Per germline, CDR1 MNHNY and CDR2 SVGAGI (reference sequence). The V end lost 9 bases, the J end lost 1 base, and 18 bases lay between the germline ends. CDR3 region: CARNPKGRTQETQYF. The CDR3 DNA reads as TGTGCCAGGAACCCAAAGGGGCGGACCCAAGAGACCCAGTACTTC.

This clone was seen more than once but under ten times. V usage is TRBV5-6 and J usage is TRBJ2-7; D possibly corresponds to TRBD1 (5 bases). Germline V lookup: CDR1 SGHDT, CDR2 YYEEEE. This CDR3 contains 12 residues. Trimming removed 2 bases from V and 3 bases from J, with 6 bases in between. The CDR3 nucleotides are TGTGCCAGCAGCTTTACAGGCTACGAGCAGTACTTC. Its translation: CASSFTGYEQYF.

In its sample, this clone was seen a few times. The V call is TRBV6-5, the J call TRBJ1-4; the D gene is possibly TRBD1 (6 bases). This CDR3 comprises 13 residues. With 8 bases removed from V and 8 bases from J, the gap between germline ends came to 15 bases. The germline V gene encodes CDR1 MNHEY and CDR2 SVGAGI. DNA for the CDR3: TGTGCCAGCGCTACAGGGCTGGGCGAAAAACTGTTTTTT. It yields the protein CASATGLGEKLFF.

The chain combines TRBV2 with TRBJ2-3; D is uncertain. Between the trimmed V and J ends, which lost 6 bases and 3 bases, there was a span of 16 bases. CDR3 length equals 15 residues. The germline gives CDR1 SNHLY, CDR2 FYNNEI. CDR3 protein: CASSRARPPTDTQYF. The CDR3 coding sequence is TGTGCCAGCAGCCGAGCGAGACCTCCTACAGATACGCAGTATTTT.

This clone was detected only once. The chain has TRBV7-9 and TRBJ2-5; tentative D call: TRBD1 (6 bases). Trimming took 5 bases from V and 1 from J, leaving 14 bases between them. The germline V gene has CDR1 SEHNR and CDR2 FQNEAQ (reference sequence). This CDR3 comprises 15 residues. CDR3 DNA sequence: TGTGCCAGCAGCCCCCCAGACAGGAGCCAAGAGACCCAGTACTTC. Its protein is CASSPPDRSQETQYF.

This chain connects TRBV30 to TRBJ1-1; D possibly corresponds to TRBD1 (5 bases). Trimming removed 3 bases from V and 3 bases from J, with 11 bases in between. The CDR3 extends over 13 amino acids. CDR1 and CDR2 from the germline V gene are GTSNPN and SVGIG (reference sequence). CDR3 in DNA: TGTGCCTGGAGCCTCAGGGTTGACACTGAAGCTTTCTTT. Amino acid sequence: CAWSLRVDTEAFF.

The rearrangement links TRBV5-1 to TRBJ1-6; D ambiguous. Germline V gene data show CDR1 as SGHRS and CDR2 as YFSETQ. The CDR3 is 13 residues long. V was trimmed by 5 bases and J by 7 bases, leaving 10 bases between them. The CDR3 sequence is CASSVEGNSPLHF. In DNA, the CDR3 is TGCGCCAGCAGTGTGGAGGGAAATTCACCCCTCCACTTT.

The rearrangement joins TRBV5-1 to TRBJ1-2, with 7 bases matching TRBD1. There are 13 residues in the CDR3. V lost 7 bases and J lost 1; bases outside the gene matches: 4. Germline values: CDR1 SGHRS, CDR2 YFSETQ. CDR3 DNA: TGCGCCAGCTCCAGGGACAGTAACTATGGCTACACCTTC. Amino acid sequence: CASSRDSNYGYTF.

This chain joins TRBV10-3 and TRBJ2-1, with 14 positions matching TRBD2. Germline V gene lookup returns CDR1 ENHRY and CDR2 SYGVKD. The V gene end was trimmed by 4 bases and the J gene end by 8 bases; junction bases not matched to a gene: 7. The CDR3 has 16 residues. The CDR3: CAISAWGLAGEDEQFF. CDR3 nucleotides: TGTGCCATCAGTGCCTGGGGACTAGCGGGAGAAGATGAGCAGTTCTTC.

V usage is TRBV7-8 and J usage is TRBJ1-5; TRBD1 aligns across 10 bases. After removal of 2 bases from V and 7 bases from J, the junction contained 14 bases not matched to a gene. In germline, CDR1 is SGHVS, CDR2 FQNEAQ. There are 18 residues in the CDR3. The CDR3 bases are TGTGCCAGCAGCTTAATCGGAGCGACGACAGGGGGCAGGCAGCCCCAGCATTTT. Residues: CASSLIGATTGGRQPQHF.

The V and J genes are TRBV10-3 and TRBJ2-4; 10 bases are a match to TRBD2. The CDR3 is made up of 16 amino acids. Germline V gives CDR1 ENHRY, CDR2 SYGVKD. V shed 2 bases, J shed 3 bases, and the junction held 4 bases outside the gene matches. This CDR3 is CAISEQVAGGKNIQYF. DNA for the CDR3: TGTGCCATCAGTGAGCAGGTAGCGGGGGGCAAAAACATTCAGTACTTC.

The rearrangement links TRBV10-3 to TRBJ1-1, with 7 positions matching TRBD1. This CDR3 region has 17 residues. The V gene's germline CDR1 is ENHRY and CDR2 SYGVKD. V lost 6 bases and J lost 4; bases outside the gene matches: 17. The CDR3 DNA follows: TGTGCCATCAGCCCCGGGACAGCATCATTGGGAACCACTGAAGCTTTCTTT. Translated: CAISPGTASLGTTEAFF.

The rearrangement uses TRBV5-6 and TRBJ1-1; 9 bases line up with TRBD1. Trimming cost V 4 bases and J 5 bases; bases outside gene matches: 9. CDR1 SGHDT and CDR2 YYEEEE come from the germline V gene. The CDR3 contains 15 residues. Here the CDR3 reads CASSEPDRGRTEAFF. In DNA, the CDR3 is TGTGCCAGCAGCGAACCGGACAGGGGTCGAACTGAAGCTTTCTTT.

The chain links TRBV3-1 (or the pseudogene TRBV3-2) to TRBJ1-2, with 9 positions matching TRBD1. Trimming took 4 bases from V and 7 from J; bases not matched to a gene: 4. This CDR3 has 13 residues. The germline CDR1 and CDR2 sequences are LGHDT and YNNKEL (reference sequence). As DNA, the CDR3 is TGTGCCAGCAGCCCCCAGGGACAGGGTGGCTACACCTTC. It translates to CASSPQGQGGYTF.

The CDR3 is CASSGVANEKLFF. The CDR3, as DNA: TGTGCCAGCAGTGGGGTAGCAAATGAAAAACTGTTTTTT. The chain carries TRBV2 and TRBJ1-4; D unclear. Looked up from germline, CDR1 is SNHLY and CDR2 is FYNNEI. CDR3 length: 13 amino acids. V gave up 4 bases and J gave up 5 bases, with 8 bases separating them.

This chain connects TRBV19 to TRBJ1-5; D not resolved. The CDR3 consists of 16 residues. Germline CDR1 is LNHDA and CDR2 is SQIVND (reference sequence). V lost 6 bases and J 4 bases, leaving 19 bases between the germline ends. The CDR3 DNA is TGTGCCAGTAGATCCAGCGGGTCTCAGCGAAATCAGCCCCAGCATTTT. Encoded protein: CASRSSGSQRNQPQHF.